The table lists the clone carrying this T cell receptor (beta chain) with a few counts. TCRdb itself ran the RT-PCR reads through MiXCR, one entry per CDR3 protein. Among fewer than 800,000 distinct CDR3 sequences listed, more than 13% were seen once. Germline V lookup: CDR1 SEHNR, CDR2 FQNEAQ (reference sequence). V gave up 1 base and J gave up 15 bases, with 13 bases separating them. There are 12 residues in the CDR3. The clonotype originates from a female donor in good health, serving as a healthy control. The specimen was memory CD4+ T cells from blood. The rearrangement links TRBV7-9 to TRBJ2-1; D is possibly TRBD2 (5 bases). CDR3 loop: CASSLDLGRRFF. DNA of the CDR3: TGTGCCAGCAGCTTAGATCTTGGGAGAAGGTTCTTC.